This entry lists 28 T cell receptor beta chains sequenced from one sample in a study of blood T cells in healthy people across ages. It was with a sample-barcoded 5' primer and a J-beta primer mix that a second PCR of roughly 7 to 12 cycles was run. One entry per CDR3 protein results from TCRdb running MiXCR on the 5' RACE reads. The sample holds 1.5 million to 2 million distinct CDR3 sequences, approximately 50% seen once. The sequencing input was blood. Every receptor here comes from a woman in her thirties or forties in good health.

The rearrangement uses TRBV29-1 and TRBJ2-5; TRBD2 agrees at 8 bases. Looked up from germline, CDR1 is SQVTM and CDR2 is ANQGSEA. This CDR3 contains 14 residues. Trimming at V came to 5 bases and at J to 6 bases, leaving 11 bases not matched to a gene. The CDR3 loop reads CSVTDGAGGQTQYF. The CDR3, as DNA: TGCAGCGTTACCGATGGGGCGGGAGGCCAGACCCAGTACTTC.

This rearrangement joins TRBV7-2 to TRBJ2-2; D gene uncertain. Per the germline V gene, CDR1 is SGHTA and CDR2 is FQGNSA. V dropped 4 bases and J dropped 1 base, with 4 bases sitting between them. This CDR3 contains 13 residues. The CDR3 reads CASSWVNTGELFF. The DNA of the CDR3 is TGTGCCAGCAGCTGGGTGAACACCGGGGAGCTGTTTTTT.

The CDR3 region is CSAATGTGVEQYF. In nucleotides, the CDR3 is TGCAGCGCAGCTACCGGGACAGGGGTAGAGCAGTACTTC. This chain links TRBV29-1 with TRBJ2-5; 10 bases fit TRBD1. Germline CDR1 is SQVTM and CDR2 is ANQGSEA. There are 13 residues in the CDR3. Trimming removed 7 bases from V and 11 bases from J; junction bases left unmatched: 13.

CDR3 protein: CSARDPAGGTTYEQYF. In DNA, the CDR3 is TGCAGTGCTAGAGATCCTGCCGGGGGGACGACCTACGAGCAGTACTTC. The chain has TRBV20-1 and TRBJ2-4; the match to TRBD2 covers 7 bases. The better agreement between TRBJ2-7 and the DNA end casts doubt on the J call. The germline gives CDR1 DFQATT, CDR2 SNEGSKA (reference sequence). This CDR3 is 16 amino acids long.

The V call is TRBV20-1, the J call TRBJ2-7; TRBD2 matches at 12 bases. Germline V gene lookup returns CDR1 DFQATT and CDR2 SNEGSKA (reference sequence). This CDR3 has 13 residues. V gave up 6 bases and J gave up 6 bases; unmatched junction bases: 6. The CDR3 DNA follows: TGCAGTGCAATACTAGCGGGAGGCTCCGAGCAGTACTTC. Translating gives CSAILAGGSEQYF.

This clonotype has only a few counts. The chain couples TRBV29-1 to TRBJ2-5; D gene unclear. The CDR3 runs to 13 residues. Germline CDR1 is SQVTM and CDR2 is ANQGSEA. Between the trimmed V and J ends, which lost 5 bases and 5 bases, there was a span of 15 bases. The DNA of the CDR3 is TGCAGCGTTCCTGCACAAGGCTGGGAGACCCAGTACTTC. Its translation: CSVPAQGWETQYF. The full variable domain, in which reference TRBV29-1 and TRBJ2-5 provide the parts outside the CDR3, is SAVISQKPSRDICQRGTSLTIQCQVDSQVTMMFWYRQQPGQSLTLIATANQGSEATYESGFVIDKFPISRPNLTFSTLTVSNMSPEDSSIYLCSVPAQGWETQYFGPGTRLLVL.

The chain carries TRBV3-1 and TRBJ2-5; the match to TRBD2 covers 12 bases. CDR3 size: 17 residues. Germline assignment: CDR1 LGHDT and CDR2 YNNKEL (reference sequence). V lost 2 bases and J lost 6; bases outside the gene matches: 10. CDR3 DNA: TGTGCCAGCAGCCAATTCGGACTAGCGGGGACCCCGAAGACCCAGTACTTC. Its protein product is CASSQFGLAGTPKTQYF.

The genes are TRBV11-3 and TRBJ2-1, with unresolved D. Germline V gene data show CDR1 as SGHNT and CDR2 as YENEEA. The ends were cut back, 1 base at V and 8 bases at J, with 18 bases in the middle. The CDR3 totals 16 residues. CDR3 coding DNA: TGTGCCAGCAGCTTAGTAATGCGTAACCTCTGGGATGAGCAGTTCTTC. This codes for CASSLVMRNLWDEQFF.

CDR3 bases: TGTGCCAGCAGTACAGACTGGACAGAAGCCTACGAGCAGTACTTC. It encodes CASSTDWTEAYEQYF. The chain combines TRBV6-1 with TRBJ2-7; a possible D gene is TRBD1 (6 bases). The germline gives CDR1 MNHNS, CDR2 SASEGT. This CDR3 has 15 amino acids. The V end was cut by 5 bases, the J end by 2 bases, with 16 bases between.

The V call is TRBV29-1, the J call TRBJ2-5, with D perhaps TRBD1 or TRBD2 (5 bases each). The length of the CDR3 is 15 residues. Germline V CDR1 and CDR2: SQVTM, ANQGSEA. With 7 bases removed from V and 2 bases from J, the gap between germline ends came to 20 bases. This chain's CDR3 is CSARGARGEQETQYF. The CDR3, as DNA: TGCAGCGCCCGAGGCGCGAGGGGCGAACAAGAGACCCAGTACTTC.

The J gene is TRBJ2-7, the V gene TRBV7-2, with 9 bases aligning to TRBD1. The CDR3 is made up of 15 amino acids. Germline CDR1 and CDR2: SGHTA and FQGNSA. The V and J ends lost 5 bases and 6 bases, in that order; junction bases with no gene match: 11. As DNA, the CDR3 is TGTGCCAGCAGCGCGGGACAGGGTCTCGCCGGCGAGCAGTACTTC. Encoded protein: CASSAGQGLAGEQYF.

V usage is TRBV27 and J usage is TRBJ2-1; 13 bases match TRBD2. CDR3 length: 18 residues. CDR1 and CDR2 from the germline V gene are MNHEY and SMNVEV (reference sequence). After removal of 6 bases from V and 4 bases from J, the junction contained 12 bases not matched to a gene. The CDR3 bases are TGTGCCAGCAGACCAACTAGCGGGGGGGCCCTAGGATACAATGAGCAGTTCTTC. Translated, it gives CASRPTSGGALGYNEQFF.

This chain joins TRBV6-2 or TRBV6-3 and TRBJ2-3, with 8 nucleotides matching TRBD2. CDR1 and CDR2 from the germline V gene are MNHEY and SVGEGT. V shed 4 bases and J 0 bases; nucleotides not matched to a gene: 9. The CDR3 loop spans 17 amino acids. The CDR3 bases are TGTGCCAGCAGTTTTGATCTTAGCGGGGCGAGCACAGATACGCAGTATTTT. Its protein product is CASSFDLSGASTDTQYF.

The chain recombines TRBV9 with TRBJ2-1; perhaps TRBD1 as D (7 bases). In germline, CDR1 is SGDLS, CDR2 YYNGEE. The germline V and J ends were trimmed by 0 bases and 7 bases, with 14 bases remaining between them. The CDR3 length is 15 residues. CDR3 sequence (DNA): TGTGCCAGCAGCGTAGTGGAGGGGGCTCGGAATGAGCAGTTCTTC. This codes for CASSVVEGARNEQFF. Combining the CDR3 with reference TRBV9 and TRBJ2-1 gives the whole variable domain DSGVTQTPKHLITATGQRVTLRCSPRSGDLSVYWYQQSLDQGLQFLIQYYNGEERAKGNILERFSAQQFPDLHSELNLSSLELGDSALYFCASSVVEGARNEQFFGPGTRLTVL.

The sample holds a few counts of this clonotype. The chain uses TRBV4-3 and TRBJ2-7; a possible D gene is TRBD1 (6 bases). The closer fit of TRBJ2-5 to the DNA end suggests the J call may be wrong. There are 15 residues in the CDR3. CDR1 and CDR2 from the germline V gene are LGHNA and YSLEER. CDR3 in DNA: TGCGCCAGCAGCCAAGACGTAGGGGGAGTGGAGACCCAGTACTTC. Protein sequence: CASSQDVGGVETQYF.

There are a few counts of this clonotype. The chain joins TRBV7-2 to TRBJ2-5; D might be TRBD2 (6 bases). CDR1 is SGHTA, CDR2 FQGNSA, per germline. The V end was cut by 1 base, the J end by 9 bases, with 18 bases between. This CDR3 is 15 amino acids long. CDR3 sequence: CASSLGSRLTGAQYF. CDR3 in DNA: TGTGCCAGCAGCTTAGGGAGTAGATTAACGGGGGCCCAGTACTTC.

The chain links TRBV6-2 or TRBV6-3 to TRBJ2-5; D is uncertain. Germline V gene sequence: CDR1 MNHEY, CDR2 SVGEGT. The CDR3 runs 17 residues. Trimming removed 5 bases at V and 1 base at J, with 20 bases between. For the CDR3, the DNA is TGTGCCAGCAGTCCTACGCCTTCTTCTCGCAGCCAAGAGACCCAGTACTTC. Translated: CASSPTPSSRSQETQYF.

The chain employs TRBV5-1 and TRBJ1-6; 9 nucleotides match TRBD1. The germline V gene has CDR1 SGHRS and CDR2 YFSETQ. V gave up 4 bases and J gave up 7 bases; unmatched junction bases: 6. The CDR3 runs to 15 residues. The CDR3 region has the DNA TGCGCCAGCAGCGAAGGACAGGGGACCAATTCACCCCTCCACTTT. Amino acid sequence: CASSEGQGTNSPLHF.

The rearrangement joins TRBV21-1 to TRBJ2-7. TRBV21-1 is an annotated pseudogene. The CDR3 has 12 residues. The CDR3 nucleotides are TGTGCCAGCAGCAAACGGCTTTACGAGCAGTACTTC. It yields the protein CASSKRLYEQYF.

This clonotype has more than one count but fewer than ten. The rearrangement joins TRBV20-1 to TRBJ2-1; D possibly matches TRBD1 or TRBD2 (5 bases each). CDR1 and CDR2 from the germline V gene are DFQATT and SNEGSKA (reference sequence). V shed 2 bases and J shed 13 bases, with 15 bases lying between them. CDR3 size: 12 residues. In DNA form, the CDR3 reads TGCAGTGCTAGAATTATAGGGGACCGACAGTTCTTC. This sequence encodes CSARIIGDRQFF.

V and J are TRBV5-6 and TRBJ1-6; weak D call: TRBD1 (5 bases). The CDR3 consists of 14 residues. CDR1 and CDR2 (germline): SGHDT, YYEEEE. V lost 0 bases, J lost 11 bases, and 12 bases lay in between. CDR3 residues: CASSLDRLSTPLHF. The CDR3, as DNA: TGTGCCAGCAGCTTGGACAGGTTGTCAACACCCCTCCACTTT. The complete variable domain, with remaining parts taken from reference TRBV5-6 and TRBJ1-6, reads DAGVTQSPTHLIKTRGQQVTLRCSPKSGHDTVSWYQQALGQGPQFIFQYYEEEERQRGNFPDRFSGHQFPNYSSELNVNALLLGDSALYLCASSLDRLSTPLHFGNGTRLTVT.

The chain carries TRBV20-1 and TRBJ2-1; maybe TRBD1 (6 bases). This CDR3 comprises 14 residues. Trimming took 6 bases from V and 1 from J, leaving 13 bases between them. In germline, CDR1 is DFQATT, CDR2 SNEGSKA (reference sequence). The CDR3 nucleotides read TGCAGTGCCGTTCTCAGGGGTTCCTACAATGAGCAGTTCTTC. This sequence encodes CSAVLRGSYNEQFF.

The rearrangement uses TRBV5-6 and TRBJ2-1; TRBD1 matches at 11 bases. The CDR3 runs 15 residues. Trimming took 4 bases from V and 3 from J; bases not matched to a gene: 3. Germline V gene sequence: CDR1 SGHDT, CDR2 YYEEEE. CDR3 DNA sequence: TGTGCCAGCAGCCGGGGACAGGGGGACTACAATGAGCAGTTCTTC. It encodes CASSRGQGDYNEQFF.

The chain recombines TRBV7-3 with TRBJ2-4; 11 bases are a match to TRBD2. CDR3 size: 15 residues. In germline, CDR1 is SGHTA, CDR2 FQGTGA. Trimming cost V 4 bases and J 6 bases; bases outside gene matches: 5. The CDR3: CASSSTSGARNIQYF. The CDR3 nucleotides are TGTGCCAGCAGCTCGACTAGCGGGGCAAGAAACATTCAGTACTTC.

This sequence joins TRBV9 and TRBJ1-2; D unresolved. The CDR3 spans 14 residues. The V gene lost 3 bases and the J gene lost 2 bases, with 11 bases spanning the gap. Germline-derived CDR1 and CDR2 are SGDLS and YYNGEE. CDR3 DNA sequence: TGTGCCAGCAGCGGGCAGGCCGGGAACTATGGCTACACCTTC. It encodes CASSGQAGNYGYTF.

The rearrangement uses TRBV6-1 and TRBJ2-5, with no clear D. V dropped 4 bases and J dropped 1 base, with 7 bases sitting between them. The CDR3 is 13 residues long. Germline CDR1 is MNHNS and CDR2 is SASEGT. The CDR3 DNA sequence: TGTGCCAGCAGTGGAGTATCCCAAGAGACCCAGTACTTC. Translated: CASSGVSQETQYF.

This chain links TRBV7-9 with TRBJ2-7, with 7 bases aligning to TRBD1. The trim removed 5 bases at V and 3 bases at J, leaving 19 bases unmatched. Germline V lookup: CDR1 SEHNR, CDR2 FQNEAQ (reference sequence). CDR3 length: 18 amino acids. The CDR3 spells CASSPRRQGELVLYEQYF. The CDR3 DNA reads TGTGCCAGCAGCCCCCGGAGACAGGGCGAACTGGTCCTCTACGAGCAGTACTTC.

The rearrangement uses TRBV29-1 and TRBJ2-3, with TRBD1 identical over 7 bases. There are 15 residues in the CDR3. V lost 4 bases and J lost 2; bases outside the gene matches: 9. The germline gives CDR1 SQVTM, CDR2 ANQGSEA. The CDR3 nucleotides read TGCAGCGTTGTAATAGGGACAGCTTCCACAGATACGCAGTATTTT. It specifies CSVVIGTASTDTQYF.